This T cell receptor (beta chain) was obtained from a study of blood T cell repertoires in COVID-19. The table came from immunoSEQ multiplex PCR; TCRdb's copy has only in-frame clones and leaves some out. In the table there are more than 300,000 clones, 80% to 95% of which are singletons. V gave up 0 bases and J gave up 0 bases, with 14 bases separating them. The CDR3 has 18 residues. Germline V CDR1 and CDR2: MNHEY, SMNVEV (reference sequence). The sequencing input was PBMCs or T cells enriched from blood (not recorded which). This TCR was recovered from a woman in her 40s who had been exposed to COVID-19. This chain joins TRBV27 and TRBJ1-4; the D is unclear. The DNA of the CDR3 is TGTGCCAGCAGTTTATCGATTTCGTCAAGCGCAACTAATGAAAAACTGTTTTTT. Residues: CASSLSISSSATNEKLFF.